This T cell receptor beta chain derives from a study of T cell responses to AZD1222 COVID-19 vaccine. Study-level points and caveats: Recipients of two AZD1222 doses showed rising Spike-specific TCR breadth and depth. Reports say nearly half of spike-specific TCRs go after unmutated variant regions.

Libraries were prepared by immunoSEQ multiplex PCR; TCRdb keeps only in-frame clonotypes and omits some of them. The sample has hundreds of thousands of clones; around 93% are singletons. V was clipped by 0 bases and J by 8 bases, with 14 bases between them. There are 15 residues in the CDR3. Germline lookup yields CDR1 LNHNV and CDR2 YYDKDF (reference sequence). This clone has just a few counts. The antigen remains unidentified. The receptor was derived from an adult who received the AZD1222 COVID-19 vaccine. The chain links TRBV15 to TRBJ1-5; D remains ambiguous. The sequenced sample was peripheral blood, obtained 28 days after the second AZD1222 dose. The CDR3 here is CATSRDPRPEEPQHF. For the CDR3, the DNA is TGTGCCACCAGCAGAGATCCGCGCCCCGAAGAGCCCCAGCATTTT.